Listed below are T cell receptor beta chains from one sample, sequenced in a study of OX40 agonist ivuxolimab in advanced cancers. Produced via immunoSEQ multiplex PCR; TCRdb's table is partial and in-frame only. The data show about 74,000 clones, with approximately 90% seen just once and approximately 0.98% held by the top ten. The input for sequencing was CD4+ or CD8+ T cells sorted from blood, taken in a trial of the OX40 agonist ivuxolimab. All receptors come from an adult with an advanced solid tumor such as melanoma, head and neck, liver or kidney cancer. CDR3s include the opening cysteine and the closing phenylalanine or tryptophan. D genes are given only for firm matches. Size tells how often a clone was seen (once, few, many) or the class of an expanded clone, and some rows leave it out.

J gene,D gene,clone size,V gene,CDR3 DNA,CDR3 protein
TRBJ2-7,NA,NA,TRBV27,TGTGCCAGCAGTTTGTATCCGGGCGAGCAGTACTTC,CASSLYPGEQYF
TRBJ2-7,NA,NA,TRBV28,TGTGCCAGCAGTTTGGAACAGCTGGGGCAGTACTTC,CASSLEQLGQYF
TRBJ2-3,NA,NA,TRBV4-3,TGCGCCAGCAGCCAACGCGCTAGTCTTGATACGCAGTATTTT,CASSQRASLDTQYF
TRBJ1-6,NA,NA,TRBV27,TGTGCCAGCAGTTTAAGGAGCAGGGTAGTGAATTCACCCCTCCACTTT,CASSLRSRVVNSPLHF
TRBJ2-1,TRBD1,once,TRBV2,TGTGCCAGCAGTGGGACAGGGGAATTTGGGCAGTTCTTC,CASSGTGEFGQFF
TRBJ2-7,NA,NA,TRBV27,TGTGCCAGCAGTTCATTGAAAAGCGGAGTCTACTTC,CASSSLKSGVYF
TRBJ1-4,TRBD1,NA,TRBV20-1,TGCAGTGCCCGCCGGGACAGACAACTGTTTTTT,CSARRDRQLFF
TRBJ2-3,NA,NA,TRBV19,TGTGCCAGTAGTCTAACAGATACGCAGTATTTT,CASSLTDTQYF
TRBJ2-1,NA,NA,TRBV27,TGTGCCAGCAGTCACTACAATGAGCAGTTCTTC,CASSHYNEQFF
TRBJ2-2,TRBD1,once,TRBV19,TGTGCCAGTACCCCCCGGGACAGGGGGAACACCGGGGAGCTGTTTTTT,CASTPRDRGNTGELFF
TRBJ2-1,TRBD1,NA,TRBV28,TGTGCCAGCAGTTCAATTAATTTTAGGGGGACAGGGCTTTTAGATGAGCAGTTCTTC,CASSSINFRGTGLLDEQFF
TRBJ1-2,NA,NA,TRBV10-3,TGTGCCATCAGCGCTACGGACAGTGCTTACTATGGCTACACCTTC,CAISATDSAYYGYTF
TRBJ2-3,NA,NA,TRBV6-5,TGTGCCAGTGGCACAGATACGCAGTATTTT,CASGTDTQYF
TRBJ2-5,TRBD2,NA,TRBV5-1,TGCGCCAGCAGCTTGGGGCTAGCGGGAGGCCAAGAGACCCAGTACTTC,CASSLGLAGGQETQYF
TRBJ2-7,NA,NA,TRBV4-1,TGCGCCAGCAGCTCCACACCAGCCTACGAGCAGTACTTC,CASSSTPAYEQYF
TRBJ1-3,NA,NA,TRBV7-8,TGTGCCAGCAGCTTAGCGACAGCCTCTGGAAACACCATATATTTT,CASSLATASGNTIYF
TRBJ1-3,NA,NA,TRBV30,TGTGCCTGGTGCCCTTTCGGGACGGGAGGAAACACCATATATTTT,CAWCPFGTGGNTIYF
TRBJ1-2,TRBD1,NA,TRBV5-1,TGCGCCAGCAGCTTATCCGGGACAGGGGGTTCGAGCTATGGCTACACCTTC,CASSLSGTGGSSYGYTF
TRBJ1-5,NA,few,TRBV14,TGTGCCAGCAGCCTCACAGGGCGCAATCAGCCCCAGCATTTT,CASSLTGRNQPQHF
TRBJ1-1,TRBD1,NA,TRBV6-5,TGTGCCAGCAGTTACGACAGGGACCCGTACACTGAAGCTTTCTTT,CASSYDRDPYTEAFF
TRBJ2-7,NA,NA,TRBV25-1,TGTGCCAGCAGTGGGGGGGGCGAACGGGGTGTCTACGAGCAGTACTTC,CASSGGGERGVYEQYF
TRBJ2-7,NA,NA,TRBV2,TGTGCCAGCAGTGAGAACAGTTACGAGCAGTACTTC,CASSENSYEQYF
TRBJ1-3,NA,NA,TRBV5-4,TGTGCCAGCAGCCTCGGGGGGGCCAGCTCTGGAAACACCATATATTTT,CASSLGGASSGNTIYF
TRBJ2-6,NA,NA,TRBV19,TGTGCCAGTCAAAAAACTGAAGGGGTTTACGCCCGCTCTGGGGCCAACGTCCTGACTTTC,CASQKTEGVYARSGANVLTF
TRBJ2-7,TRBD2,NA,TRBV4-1,TGCGCCAGCAGCCAAGATGCGGCGGGAGGGTTTTACGAGCAGTACTTC,CASSQDAAGGFYEQYF
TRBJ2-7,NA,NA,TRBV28,TGTGCCAGCAGTTGGACCCGCTACGAGCAGTACTTC,CASSWTRYEQYF
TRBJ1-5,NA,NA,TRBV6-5,TGTGCCAGCAGTTCGTGGGCTACCAGCAATCAGCCCCAGCATTTT,CASSSWATSNQPQHF
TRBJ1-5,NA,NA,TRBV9,TGTGCCAGCAGCGTAGGTGTCGGAGGTGGGCCCCAGCATTTT,CASSVGVGGGPQHF
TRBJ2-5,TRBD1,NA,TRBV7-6,TGTGCCAGCAGCTTAGCGCGCCAGGGGGCCAGCCACTTC,CASSLARQGASHF
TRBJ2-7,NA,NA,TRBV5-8,TGTGCCAGCAGCTTGAGGACTACCTCGGGTTCGCAGCAGTACTTC,CASSLRTTSGSQQYF
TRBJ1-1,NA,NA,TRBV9,TGTGCCAGCAGCCCCCGGCCGAACACTGAAGCTTTCTTT,CASSPRPNTEAFF
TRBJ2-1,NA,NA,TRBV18,TGTGCCAGCTCACCGCCCCCCCGGGGCGATGAGCAGTTCTTC,CASSPPPRGDEQFF
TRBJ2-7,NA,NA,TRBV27,TGTTACCCCGGGCCAGGTGCTTACGAGCAGTACTTC,CYPGPGAYEQYF
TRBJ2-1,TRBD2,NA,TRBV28,TGTGCCAGCAGTTTCGGGCTAGCGGCTAACAATGAGCAGTTCTTC,CASSFGLAANNEQFF
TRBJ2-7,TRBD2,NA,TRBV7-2,TGTGCCAGCAGGCTTAGCGGGAGCTACGAGCAGTACTTC,CASRLSGSYEQYF